This record concerns one T cell receptor (beta chain) sequence. The data belong to a study of control samples from healthy donors and cancer patients. Trimming shortened V by 0 bases and J by 4 bases, and 3 bases separated the two germline ends. CDR3 size: 12 residues. CDR1 LGHNT and CDR2 FRNRAP come from the germline V gene. Generated by immunoSEQ multiplex PCR, the TCRdb table keeps only in-frame clones and is missing some. The sample records 40,000 to 50,000 clones, less than 85% being singletons. This sequence joins TRBV12-5 and TRBJ2-5, with D unresolved. The specimen was blood. The TCR originated in a man aged 55 to 70 in good health. This CDR3 is CASGLVGETQYF. In DNA, the CDR3 is TGTGCTAGTGGTTTGGTTGGAGAGACCCAGTACTTC. Based on the CDR3 plus reference TRBV12-5 and TRBJ2-5, the full variable domain is DARVTQTPRHKVTEMGQEVTMRCQPILGHNTVFWYRQTMMQGLELLAYFRNRAPLDDSGMPKDRFSAEMPDATLATLKIQPSEPRDSAVYFCASGLVGETQYFGPGTRLLVL.